This T cell receptor (beta chain) was recovered during a study of blood T cell repertoires in COVID-19. Generated by immunoSEQ multiplex PCR, the TCRdb table keeps only in-frame clones and is missing some. The data hold under 150,000 clones, with around 84% observed a single time. The CDR3 runs 13 residues. V lost 4 bases and J lost 10; bases outside the gene matches: 7. The V gene's germline CDR1 is SGHNT and CDR2 YYREEE (reference sequence). The V call is TRBV5-4, the J call TRBJ2-1; 8 bases match TRBD1. The source of this sequence is a human donor in a cohort sampled during active COVID-19. Sample: peripheral blood. CDR3 amino acids: CASSPGTGREQFF. CDR3 nucleotide sequence: TGTGCCAGCAGCCCCGGGACAGGCAGAGAGCAGTTCTTC. Together with reference TRBV5-4 and TRBJ2-1, the CDR3 gives the full variable domain: ETGVTQSPTHLIKTRGQQVTLRCSSQSGHNTVSWYQQALGQGPQFIFQYYREEENGRGNFPPRFSGLQFPNYSSELNVNALELDDSALYLCASSPGTGREQFFGPGTRLTVL.